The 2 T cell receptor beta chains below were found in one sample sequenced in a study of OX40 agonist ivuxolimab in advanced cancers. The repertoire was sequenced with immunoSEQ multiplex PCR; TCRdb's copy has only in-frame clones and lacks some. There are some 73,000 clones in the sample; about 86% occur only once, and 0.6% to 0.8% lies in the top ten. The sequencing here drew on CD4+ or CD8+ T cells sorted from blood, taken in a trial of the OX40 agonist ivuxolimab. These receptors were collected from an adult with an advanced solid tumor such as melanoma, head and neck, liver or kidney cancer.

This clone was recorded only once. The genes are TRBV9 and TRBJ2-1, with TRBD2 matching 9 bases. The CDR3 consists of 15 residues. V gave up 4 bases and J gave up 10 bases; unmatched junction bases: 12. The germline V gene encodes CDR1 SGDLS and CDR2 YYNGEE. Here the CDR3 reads CASSSSGGREGEQFF. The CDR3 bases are TGTGCCAGCAGCTCGTCCGGGGGGCGGGAGGGCGAGCAGTTCTTC.

CDR3 in amino acids: CASTTALASEKLFF. As DNA, the CDR3 is TGTGCCAGCACAACGGCCCTGGCCAGTGAAAAACTGTTTTTT. This chain joins TRBV28 and TRBJ1-4; D gene uncertain. V shed 7 bases and J shed 7 bases, with 16 bases lying between them. The CDR3 has 14 amino acids. CDR1 MDHEN and CDR2 SYDVKM come from the germline V gene.